The clone carrying this TCR beta chain showed up just a few times. Its antigen is not known. The sample's time point: patch test 2, 6 weeks after DPC sensitization. As for treatment: therapeutic diphenylcyclopropenone sensitization with weekly scalp DPC. The data derive from a study of human T cells and chemical hapten exposure. On the study more broadly: A roughly 2 cm by roughly 2 cm inner upper arm patch received 2% DPC for sensitization.

TCRdb passed the RACE reads through MiXCR, listing each CDR3 protein once. The table records about 380,000 distinct CDR3 sequences, more than 5% of them present only once. Per the germline V gene, CDR1 is SGHAT and CDR2 is FQNNGV. There are 13 residues in the CDR3. V lost 3 bases to trimming and J lost 6 bases; unmatched junction nucleotides: 2. Study results and caveats: PT1 expanded TCR numbers tracked positively with patch test score.

Source: whole blood, taken in connection with sensitization to the hapten diphenylcyclopropenone (DPC). This clonotype was obtained from a woman younger than 30 with alopecia areata. Some clones in this sample may be carry-over from other donors' samples. The genes are TRBV11-2 and TRBJ1-1; 9 positions match TRBD1. The CDR3 nucleotides are TGTGCCAGCAGCTTCGACAGGGGGGCTGAAGCTTTCTTT. Its protein product is CASSFDRGAEAFF.